The rows below give T cell receptor beta chains drawn from one sample of a study of PD-L1 blockade in urothelial cancer. Sequencing used immunoSEQ multiplex PCR; TCRdb keeps in-frame clones, though not all of them. Of roughly 90,000 clones detected, 90% to 95% appear once; the ten largest clones hold roughly a tenth. The sequencing here drew on PBMCs, taken around atezolizumab (anti-PD-L1) treatment. Every receptor here comes from a man aged 60-69 years with urothelial cancer. The CDR3 runs from the conserved cysteine through the conserved F or W.

j_call v_call cdr3_length cdr3_aa
TRBJ2-1 TRBV4-1 17 CASSQDRGLAAYNEQFF
TRBJ1-5 TRBV6-1 15 CASSPWRNSNQPQHF
TRBJ2-5 TRBV7-2 14 CASSFQRGEETQYF
TRBJ2-1 TRBV19 17 CASRRTSGSSSYNEQFF
TRBJ2-4 TRBV28 15 CASSPLQGTKNIQYF
TRBJ2-7 TRBV29-1 12 CSVVLLSYEQYF
TRBJ2-7 TRBV2 13 CASSRTGIYEQYF
TRBJ1-5 TRBV7-3 16 CASSLTRRCANQPQHF
TRBJ1-2 TRBV15 13 CATSRDRVGGYTF
TRBJ2-5 TRBV5-4 14 CASSLGLAPETQYF
TRBJ2-1 TRBV5-1 15 CASSFGSGSYNEQFF